Reported below is one T cell receptor (beta chain). The target antigen is unknown. The sample belongs to a study of identical twins. Looked up from germline, CDR1 is KGHDR and CDR2 is SFDVKD. The CDR3 has 15 residues. The V gene lost 2 bases and the J gene lost 5 bases, with 14 bases spanning the gap. Study-level findings and limits: Alpha sequences out of frame and shared by twins had excess low generation probability. Zero-insertion analyses could be partly confounded by invariant MAIT and iNKT cells.

TCRdb passed the 5' RACE reads through MiXCR, listing each CDR3 protein once. The data contain about 570,000 distinct CDR3 sequences, 9% to 10% of them singletons. The sample was also linked to a second study, of yellow fever vaccine responses in identical twins. That study adds: Vaccine T cell responses of twins reportedly seemed partly convergent and partly personalized.

Sequenced input: PBMCs. The gene calls are TRBV24-1 and TRBJ2-5; D might be TRBD1 (6 bases). The receptor comes from a woman under 30 in good health. CDR3 DNA sequence: TGTGCCACCAGTGATTCCCCAGGGGCGGGTGAGACCCAGTACTTC. Translating it yields CATSDSPGAGETQYF.